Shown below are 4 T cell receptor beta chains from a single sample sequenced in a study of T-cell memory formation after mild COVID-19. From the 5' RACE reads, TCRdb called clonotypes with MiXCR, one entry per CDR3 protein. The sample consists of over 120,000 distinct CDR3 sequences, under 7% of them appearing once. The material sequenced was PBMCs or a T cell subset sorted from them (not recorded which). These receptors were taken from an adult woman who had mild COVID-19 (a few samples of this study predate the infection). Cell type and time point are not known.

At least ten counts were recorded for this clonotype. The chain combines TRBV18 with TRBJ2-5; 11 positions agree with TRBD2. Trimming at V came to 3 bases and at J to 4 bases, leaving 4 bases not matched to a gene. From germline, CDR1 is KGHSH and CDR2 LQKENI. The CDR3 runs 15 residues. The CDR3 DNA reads TGTGCCAGCTCACCGACTAGCGGGACGGGAGAGACCCAGTACTTC. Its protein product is CASSPTSGTGETQYF.

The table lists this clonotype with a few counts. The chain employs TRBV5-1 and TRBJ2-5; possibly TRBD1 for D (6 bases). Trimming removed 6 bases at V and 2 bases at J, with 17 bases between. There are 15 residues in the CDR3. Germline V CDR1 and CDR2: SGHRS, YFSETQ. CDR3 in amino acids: CASTTQGPPQETQYF. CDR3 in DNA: TGCGCCAGCACCACGCAGGGGCCGCCTCAAGAGACCCAGTACTTC.

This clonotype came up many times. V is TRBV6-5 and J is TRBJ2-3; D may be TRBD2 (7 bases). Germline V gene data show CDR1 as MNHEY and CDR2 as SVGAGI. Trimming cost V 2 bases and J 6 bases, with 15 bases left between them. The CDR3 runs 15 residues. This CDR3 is CASSYVRGATDTQYF. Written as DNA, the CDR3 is TGTGCCAGCAGTTACGTACGGGGGGCCACGGATACGCAGTATTTT.

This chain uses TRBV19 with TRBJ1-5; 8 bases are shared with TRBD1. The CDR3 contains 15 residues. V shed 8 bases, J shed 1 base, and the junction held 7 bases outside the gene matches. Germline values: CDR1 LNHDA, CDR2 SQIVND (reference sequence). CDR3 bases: TGTGCCAGTCGGACAGGGACAGCGAGCAATCAGCCCCAGCATTTT. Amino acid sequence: CASRTGTASNQPQHF. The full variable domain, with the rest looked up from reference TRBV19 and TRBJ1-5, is DGGITQSPKYLFRKEGQNVTLSCEQNLNHDAMYWYRQDPGQGLRLIYYSQIVNDFQKGDIAEGYSVSREKKESFPLTVTSAQKNPTAFYLCASRTGTASNQPQHFGDGTRLSIL.